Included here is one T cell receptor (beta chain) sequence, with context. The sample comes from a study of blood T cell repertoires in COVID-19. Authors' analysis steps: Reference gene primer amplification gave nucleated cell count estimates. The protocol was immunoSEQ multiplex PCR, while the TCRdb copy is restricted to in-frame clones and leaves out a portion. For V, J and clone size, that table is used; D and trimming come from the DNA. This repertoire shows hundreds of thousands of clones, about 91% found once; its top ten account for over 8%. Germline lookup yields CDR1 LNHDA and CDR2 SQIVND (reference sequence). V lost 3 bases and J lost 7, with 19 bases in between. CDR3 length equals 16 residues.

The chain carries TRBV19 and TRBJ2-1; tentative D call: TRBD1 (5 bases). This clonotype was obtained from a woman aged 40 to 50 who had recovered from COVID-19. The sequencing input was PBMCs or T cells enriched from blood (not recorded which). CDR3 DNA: TGTGCCAGTAGTATCAGGGTCCCTTACGGTTTTAATGAGCAGTTCTTC. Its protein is CASSIRVPYGFNEQFF.